This is a list of T cell receptor beta chains from one sample in a study of blood T cells in healthy people across ages. One entry per CDR3 protein results from TCRdb running MiXCR on the 5' RACE reads. The data contain hundreds of thousands of distinct CDR3 sequences, 32% of them singletons. Sequenced material: blood. These receptors were obtained from a woman of 80 years or more in good health. The CDR3 runs from the conserved cysteine through the conserved F or W. A D gene is named only where the DNA matches it firmly. The listing skips clone size in some rows; elsewhere it reads once, few, many or a size class.

-	TRBJ2-2	TRBV18	-	TGTGCCAGCTCACCAGCACAGAAAAACACCGGGGAGCTGTTTTTT	CASSPAQKNTGELFF
TRBD1	TRBJ2-7	TRBV29-1	-	TGCAGCGCTTCCGGGACAGACTTTTACGAGCAGTACTTC	CSASGTDFYEQYF
-	TRBJ2-3	TRBV20-1	once	TGCAGTGCTAGCGCAGGTTTTCTCTCTAGCACAGATACGCAGTATTTT	CSASAGFLSSTDTQYF
-	TRBJ1-2	TRBV30	-	TGTGCCTGGTCGCGTGACTATGGCTACACCTTC	CAWSRDYGYTF
TRBD1	TRBJ2-4	TRBV5-5	many	TGTGCCAGCAGCTCTTACAGGGGCGAGTACATTCAGTACTTC	CASSSYRGEYIQYF
-	TRBJ1-2	TRBV5-1	once	TGCGCCAGCAGCTTGGGGAGACAGAGGTGGGATGGCTACACCTTC	CASSLGRQRWDGYTF
-	TRBJ2-3	TRBV29-1	many	TGCAGCATCGAAGGGGGGGCCCGGCATACGCAGTATTTT	CSIEGGARHTQYF
TRBD2	TRBJ2-7	TRBV24-1	once	TGTGCCACCAGTGCGGGGGTAGCGGGAGACTACGAGCAGTACTTC	CATSAGVAGDYEQYF
-	TRBJ1-2	TRBV7-2	once	TGTGCCAGCAGCTTAGGGGCCCGGCAGGCCTATGGCTACACCTTC	CASSLGARQAYGYTF
-	TRBJ2-2	TRBV7-2	few	TGTGCCAGCAGCTTAGTAAAGACCGGGGAGCTGTTTTTT	CASSLVKTGELFF
-	TRBJ1-5	TRBV6-6	many	TGTGCCAGCACCATCGGGACACCGCTCCGGCCCCAGCATTTT	CASTIGTPLRPQHF
-	TRBJ2-3	TRBV29-1	few	TGCAGCGTTGAAGATCGGTATCGGGGGAGCACAGATACGCAGTATTTT	CSVEDRYRGSTDTQYF
TRBD2	TRBJ2-3	TRBV5-1	many	TGCGCCAGCAGTCTAGCGGGGGGCCTATACGGGACAGATACGCAGTATTTT	CASSLAGGLYGTDTQYF
-	TRBJ1-2	TRBV12-3/TRBV12-4	few	TGTGCCAGCAGCCGGGCGGCGGGTGGCTACACCTTC	CASSRAAGGYTF
-	TRBJ1-1	TRBV12-3/TRBV12-4	-	TGTGCCAGCAGTTGGTCGGTGGTCTCGAGCACTGAAGCTTTCTTT	CASSWSVVSSTEAFF
TRBD1	TRBJ1-2	TRBV18	once	TGTGCCAGCTCACCTGACAGGGGGCAAGGATATGGCTACACCTTC	CASSPDRGQGYGYTF
TRBD2	TRBJ2-5	TRBV4-3	-	TGCGCCAGCAGCCAGCTAGCGGGAGCAGGGGAGCAGTACTTC	CASSQLAGAGEQYF
-	TRBJ2-5	TRBV29-1	-	TGCAGCGTTGAGGGGAAGGAGACCCAGTACTTC	CSVEGKETQYF
TRBD2	TRBJ2-3	TRBV12-3/TRBV12-4	-	TGTGCCAGCAGTTTGACTAGCGTGAGAGCAGATACGCAGTATTTT	CASSLTSVRADTQYF
-	TRBJ1-2	TRBV6-5	-	TGTGCCAGCAGTTACTCGAAATCCCCAGGGGCCTATGGCTACACCTTC	CASSYSKSPGAYGYTF
TRBD1	TRBJ2-3	TRBV20-1	many	TGCAGTGCAGAGGGACAGGGGAGTGTTGATACGCAGTATTTT	CSAEGQGSVDTQYF
-	TRBJ2-1	TRBV14	many	TGTGCCAGCAGCCAAAGGACTGGGACCGGTGAGCAGTTCTTC	CASSQRTGTGEQFF
-	TRBJ2-3	TRBV12-3/TRBV12-4	-	TGTGCCAGCAGTTTAGGGACAGTTGTAGCAGATGCGCAGTATTTT	CASSLGTVVADAQYF
-	TRBJ1-2	TRBV3-1	few	TGTGCCAGCAGCCAAAGGGAATACGGTCGGGGGGATGGCTACACCTTC	CASSQREYGRGDGYTF
-	TRBJ1-2	TRBV7-3	many	TGTGCCAGCAGCCGACGCGGAACAGCCGGCGGCTACACCTTC	CASSRRGTAGGYTF
-	TRBJ2-7	TRBV20-1	-	TGCAGTGCTTCACCTACCGGGGGGCACTACGAGCAGTACTTC	CSASPTGGHYEQYF
TRBD1	TRBJ1-1	TRBV24-1	few	TGTGCCACCAGTGACCCGGACAGGCCCCTTTGGACTGAAGCTTTCTTT	CATSDPDRPLWTEAFF
-	TRBJ1-2	TRBV5-4	-	TGTGCCAGCAGCGGCGCAGGGGCCTTTAATGGCTACACCTTC	CASSGAGAFNGYTF
-	TRBJ2-5	TRBV7-2	many	TGTGCCAGCAGCCAAGGGGAGTTGGCGATTCTGAGGGAGACCCAGTACTTC	CASSQGELAILRETQYF
TRBD2	TRBJ2-4	TRBV20-1	-	TGCAGTGCTAGAGTCCGCCGGAGACTAGCGGATTCCTACGGGCAGTACTTC	CSARVRRRLADSYGQYF
-	TRBJ1-1	TRBV14	-	TGTGCCAGCAGCCCTGACTCGGCGAGGGGACCTGAAGCTTTCTTT	CASSPDSARGPEAFF
-	TRBJ2-7	TRBV7-9	many	TGTGCCAGCAGTTCGACAAACAGGGATGCCTACGAGCAGTACTTC	CASSSTNRDAYEQYF
-	TRBJ2-5	TRBV30	many	TGTGCCTGGAGTGTCCCCGGGGGGCTAGAGACCCAGTACTTC	CAWSVPGGLETQYF
-	TRBJ2-5	TRBV6-1	few	TGTGCCAGTCAGAGGGGTAATAAGGAGACCCAGTACTTC	CASQRGNKETQYF
-	TRBJ1-1	TRBV6-2/TRBV6-3	once	TGTGCCAGCAGTTACACACGAAACACTGAAGCTTTCTTT	CASSYTRNTEAFF
TRBD1	TRBJ1-2	TRBV4-1	few	TGCGCCAGCAGCCAAGAGAGGTGGGACAGCTATGGCTACACCTTC	CASSQERWDSYGYTF
TRBD2	TRBJ2-7	TRBV4-2	few	TGTGCCAGCAGCCTCAACCCCTCGGGGGGGAGCTCCTACGAGCAGTACTTC	CASSLNPSGGSSYEQYF
TRBD1	TRBJ1-5	TRBV20-1	many	TGCAGTGCTAGGATGGGAAGGGGGCGGTCGCCCCAGCATTTT	CSARMGRGRSPQHF
-	TRBJ2-7	TRBV30	-	TGTGCCTGGAATAGTGGATGGGGGAACGAGCAGTACTTC	CAWNSGWGNEQYF
-	TRBJ2-1	TRBV6-6	-	TGTGCCAGCAGTTATGGGGGGCGGATATACAATGAGCAGTTCTTC	CASSYGGRIYNEQFF
TRBD1	TRBJ2-3	TRBV12-3/TRBV12-4	-	TGTGCCAGCAGTTCTGACAGGGAAGCGAGAACAGATACGCAGTATTTT	CASSSDREARTDTQYF
TRBD1	TRBJ1-4	TRBV7-9	-	TGTGCCAGCAGCTTAATTTTGGGACAGCGGAATGAAAAACTGTTTTTT	CASSLILGQRNEKLFF
-	TRBJ2-1	TRBV12-5	many	TGTGCTAGTGGTAAAGGCAGGGAAGGAAATGAGCAGTTCTTC	CASGKGREGNEQFF
-	TRBJ2-2	TRBV5-1	few	TGCGCCAGCAGCTCCGACACCGGGGAGCTGTTTTTT	CASSSDTGELFF
TRBD1	TRBJ1-5	TRBV29-1	-	TGCAGCGCCTCCGGGACAGGGGGTCAATTTAATCAGCCCCAGCATTTT	CSASGTGGQFNQPQHF
-	TRBJ2-7	TRBV12-3/TRBV12-4	many	TGTGCCAGCAGTTTCCGGGACGGTTCAAGAGATATGTACTTC	CASSFRDGSRDMYF
-	TRBJ2-3	TRBV20-1	few	TGCAGTGCTATACGCAGGGGAGGTACGCAGTATTTT	CSAIRRGGTQYF
TRBD1	TRBJ2-2	TRBV4-2	few	TGTGCCAGTAGCCTCCGGACAGGGCAGGTGGAGCTGTTTTTT	CASSLRTGQVELFF
-	TRBJ1-1	TRBV30	few	TGTGCCTGGAGTGCCTACAGGGCCGGGGGGTACACTGAAGCTTTCTTT	CAWSAYRAGGYTEAFF